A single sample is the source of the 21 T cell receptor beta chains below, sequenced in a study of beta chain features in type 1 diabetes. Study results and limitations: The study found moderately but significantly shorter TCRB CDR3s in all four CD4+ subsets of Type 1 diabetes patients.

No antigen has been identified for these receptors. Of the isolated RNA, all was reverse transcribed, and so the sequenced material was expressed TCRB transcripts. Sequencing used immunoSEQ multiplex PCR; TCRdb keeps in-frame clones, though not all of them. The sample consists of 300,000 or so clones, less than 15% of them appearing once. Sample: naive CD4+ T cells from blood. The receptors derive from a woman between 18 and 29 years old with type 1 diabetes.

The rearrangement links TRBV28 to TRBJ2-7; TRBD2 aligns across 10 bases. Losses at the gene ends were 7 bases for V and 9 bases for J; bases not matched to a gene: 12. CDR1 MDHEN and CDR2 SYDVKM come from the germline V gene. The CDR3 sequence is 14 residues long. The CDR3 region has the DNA TGTGCCAGCACCCCCTCGGGAATAGCGGGAGGGCAGTACTTC. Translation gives CASTPSGIAGGQYF.

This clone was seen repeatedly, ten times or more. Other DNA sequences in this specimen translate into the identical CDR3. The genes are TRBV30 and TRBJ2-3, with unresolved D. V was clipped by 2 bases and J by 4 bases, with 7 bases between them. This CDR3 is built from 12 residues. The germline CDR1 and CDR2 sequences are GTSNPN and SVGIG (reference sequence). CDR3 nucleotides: TGTGCCTGGAGTCCCCTAGCAGATACGCAGTATTTT. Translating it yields CAWSPLADTQYF.

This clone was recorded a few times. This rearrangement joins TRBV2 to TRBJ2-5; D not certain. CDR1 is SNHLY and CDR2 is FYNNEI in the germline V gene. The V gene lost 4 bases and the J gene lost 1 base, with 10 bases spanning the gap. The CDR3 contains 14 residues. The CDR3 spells CASSGTGPQETQYF. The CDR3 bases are TGTGCCAGCAGTGGAACTGGGCCCCAAGAGACCCAGTACTTC.

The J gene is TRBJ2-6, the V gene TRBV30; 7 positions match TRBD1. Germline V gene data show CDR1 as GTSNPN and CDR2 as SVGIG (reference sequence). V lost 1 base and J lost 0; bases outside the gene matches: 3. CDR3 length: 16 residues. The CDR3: CAWSGAGGSGANVLTF. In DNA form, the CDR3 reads TGTGCCTGGAGTGGGGCAGGGGGCTCTGGGGCCAACGTCCTGACTTTC.

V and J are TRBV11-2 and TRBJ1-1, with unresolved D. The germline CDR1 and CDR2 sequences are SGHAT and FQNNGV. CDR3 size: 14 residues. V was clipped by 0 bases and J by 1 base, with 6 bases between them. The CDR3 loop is CASSLDRRNTEAFF. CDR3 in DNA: TGTGCCAGCAGCTTAGATCGGAGGAACACTGAAGCTTTCTTT.

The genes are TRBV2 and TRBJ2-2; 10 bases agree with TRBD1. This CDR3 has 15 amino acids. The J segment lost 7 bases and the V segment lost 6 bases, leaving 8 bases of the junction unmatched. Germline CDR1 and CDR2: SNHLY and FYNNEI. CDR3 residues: CASRADRGHFGELFF. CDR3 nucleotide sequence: TGTGCCAGCAGGGCAGACAGGGGGCATTTCGGGGAGCTGTTTTTT.

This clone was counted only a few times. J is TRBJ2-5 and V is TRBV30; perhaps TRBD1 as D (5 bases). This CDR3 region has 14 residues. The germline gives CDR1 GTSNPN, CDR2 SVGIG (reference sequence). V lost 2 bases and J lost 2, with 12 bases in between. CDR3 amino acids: CAWSQGTIQETQYF. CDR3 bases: TGTGCCTGGAGTCAGGGAACGATACAAGAGACCCAGTACTTC.

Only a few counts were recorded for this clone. CDR3 DNA: TGTGCCAGCAGCTTCGGGTCTTACAATGAGCAGTTCTTC. Amino acid sequence: CASSFGSYNEQFF. The chain couples TRBV9 to TRBJ2-1; no definite D call. CDR1 is SGDLS and CDR2 is YYNGEE in the germline V gene. Trimming shortened V by 4 bases and J by 4 bases, and 9 bases separated the two germline ends. The length of the CDR3 is 13 residues.

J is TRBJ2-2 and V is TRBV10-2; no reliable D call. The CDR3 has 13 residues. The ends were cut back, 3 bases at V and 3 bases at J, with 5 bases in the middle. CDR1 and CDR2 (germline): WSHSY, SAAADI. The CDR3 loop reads CASSEWHTGELFF. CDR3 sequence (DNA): TGCGCCAGCAGTGAATGGCACACCGGGGAGCTGTTTTTT.

CDR3 DNA sequence: TGTGCCAGCAGCTTAGGGCAGGCTCCGAACACCGGGGAGCTGTTTTTT. It codes for CASSLGQAPNTGELFF. This chain links TRBV7-3 with TRBJ2-2; unclear D gene. Trimming pared 2 bases from V and 0 bases from J, leaving 10 bases between. Germline CDR1 and CDR2: SGHTA and FQGTGA. The length of the CDR3 is 16 residues.

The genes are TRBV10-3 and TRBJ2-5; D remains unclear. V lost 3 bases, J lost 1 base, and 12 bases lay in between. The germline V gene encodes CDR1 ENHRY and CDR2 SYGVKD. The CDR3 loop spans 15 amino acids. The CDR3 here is CAISDRQASQETQYF. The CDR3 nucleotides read TGTGCCATCAGTGATAGACAAGCAAGCCAAGAGACCCAGTACTTC.

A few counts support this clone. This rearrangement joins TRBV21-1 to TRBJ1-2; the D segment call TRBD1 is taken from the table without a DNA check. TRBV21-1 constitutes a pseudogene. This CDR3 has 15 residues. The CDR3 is CASISVAGLNYGYTF. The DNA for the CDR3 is TGTGCCAGCATCTCTGTGGCAGGCCTTAACTATGGCTACACCTTC.

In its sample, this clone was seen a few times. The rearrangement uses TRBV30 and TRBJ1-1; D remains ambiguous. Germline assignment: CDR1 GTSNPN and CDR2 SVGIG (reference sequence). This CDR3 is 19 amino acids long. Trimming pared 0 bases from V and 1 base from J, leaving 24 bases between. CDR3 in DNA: TGTGCCTGGAGTGTACTGGGAGGCCGCCTGGGGATACAGAACACTGAAGCTTTCTTT. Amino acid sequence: CAWSVLGGRLGIQNTEAFF.

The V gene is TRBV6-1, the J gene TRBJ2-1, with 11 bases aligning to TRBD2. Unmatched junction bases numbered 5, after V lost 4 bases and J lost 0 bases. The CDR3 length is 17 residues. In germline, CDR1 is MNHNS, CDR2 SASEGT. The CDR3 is CASSAPSGRSSYNEQFF. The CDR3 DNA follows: TGTGCCAGCAGTGCGCCTAGCGGGAGGAGCTCCTACAATGAGCAGTTCTTC.

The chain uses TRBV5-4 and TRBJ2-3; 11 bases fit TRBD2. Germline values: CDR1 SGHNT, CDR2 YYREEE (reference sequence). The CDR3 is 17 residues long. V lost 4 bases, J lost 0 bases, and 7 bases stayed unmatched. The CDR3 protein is CASSPRSSGRSTDTQYF. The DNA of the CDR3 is TGTGCCAGCAGCCCACGTTCTAGCGGGAGGAGCACAGATACGCAGTATTTT.

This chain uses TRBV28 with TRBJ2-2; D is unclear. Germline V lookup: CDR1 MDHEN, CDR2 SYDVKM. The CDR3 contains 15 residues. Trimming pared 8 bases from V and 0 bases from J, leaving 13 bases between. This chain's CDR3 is CASRLGSANTGELFF. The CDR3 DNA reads TGTGCCAGCCGGTTGGGCTCAGCGAACACCGGGGAGCTGTTTTTT.

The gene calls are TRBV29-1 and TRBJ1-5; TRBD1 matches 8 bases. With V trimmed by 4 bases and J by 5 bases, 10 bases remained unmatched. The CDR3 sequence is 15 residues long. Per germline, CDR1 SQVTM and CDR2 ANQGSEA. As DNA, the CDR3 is TGCAGCGTTGCGATGATGACAGGGGCTGATCAGCCCCAGCATTTT. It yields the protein CSVAMMTGADQPQHF.

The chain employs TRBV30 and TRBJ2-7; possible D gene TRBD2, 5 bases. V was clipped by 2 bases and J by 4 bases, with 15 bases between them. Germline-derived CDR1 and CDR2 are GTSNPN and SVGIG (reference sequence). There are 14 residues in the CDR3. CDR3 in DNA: TGTGCCTGGAGTCCGCCAGTGAAGCGGTACGAGCAGTACGTC. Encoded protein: CAWSPPVKRYEQYV.

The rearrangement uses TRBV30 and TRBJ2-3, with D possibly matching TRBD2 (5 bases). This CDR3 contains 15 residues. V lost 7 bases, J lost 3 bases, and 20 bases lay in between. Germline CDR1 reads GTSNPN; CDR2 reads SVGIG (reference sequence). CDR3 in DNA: TGTGCCTCGCATCCTCTCCGGAGGAGGACAGATACGCAGTATTTT. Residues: CASHPLRRRTDTQYF.

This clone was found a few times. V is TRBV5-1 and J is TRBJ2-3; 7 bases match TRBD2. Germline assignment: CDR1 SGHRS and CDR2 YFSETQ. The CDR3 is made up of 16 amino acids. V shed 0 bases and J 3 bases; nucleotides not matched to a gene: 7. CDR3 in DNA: TGCGCCAGCAGCTTGGGGTATGGCGGGAGAACAGATACGCAGTATTTT. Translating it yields CASSLGYGGRTDTQYF.

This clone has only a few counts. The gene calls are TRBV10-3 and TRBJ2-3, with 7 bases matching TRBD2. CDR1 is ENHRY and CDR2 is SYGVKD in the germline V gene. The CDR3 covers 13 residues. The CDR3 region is CAGGSPSTDTQYF. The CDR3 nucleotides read TGTGCAGGCGGGAGTCCTAGCACAGATACGCAGTATTTT.